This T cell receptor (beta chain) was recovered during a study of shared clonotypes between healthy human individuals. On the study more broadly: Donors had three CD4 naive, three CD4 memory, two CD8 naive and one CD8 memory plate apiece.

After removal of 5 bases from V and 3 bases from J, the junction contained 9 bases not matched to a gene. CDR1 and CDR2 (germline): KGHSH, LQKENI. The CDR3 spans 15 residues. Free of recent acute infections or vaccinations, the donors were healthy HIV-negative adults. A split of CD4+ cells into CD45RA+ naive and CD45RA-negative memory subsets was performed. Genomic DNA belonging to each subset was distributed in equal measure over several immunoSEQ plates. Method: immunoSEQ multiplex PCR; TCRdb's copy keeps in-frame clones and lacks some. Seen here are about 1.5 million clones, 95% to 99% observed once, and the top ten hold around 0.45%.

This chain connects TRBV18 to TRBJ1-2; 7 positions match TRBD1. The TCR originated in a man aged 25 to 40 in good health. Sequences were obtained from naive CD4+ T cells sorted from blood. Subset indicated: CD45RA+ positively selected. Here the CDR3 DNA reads TGTGCCAGCTCAAGAGAAGTCGGGACAGACTATGGCTACACCTTC. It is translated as CASSREVGTDYGYTF.